This T cell receptor (beta chain) appears in the sequencing data of a study of CD8 T cells in ankylosing spondylitis. The CDR3 spans 15 residues. The V gene lost 0 bases and the J gene lost 0 bases, with 6 bases spanning the gap. Germline-derived CDR1 and CDR2 are KGHSH and LQKENI. Study-wide results and limits: The authors found the disease-linked clones to be CD8+ and relatively rare in peripheral blood. What appeared characteristic of ankylosing spondylitis blood was a TCR beta motif of eight highly homologous variants. Enrichment of disease-linked clones was reportedly significant in matched ankylosing spondylitis synovial fluid.

Library preparation for TCR beta used quantitative 5'-RACE with molecular barcodes. MiXCR was run by TCRdb on the 5' RACE reads, yielding one entry per CDR3 protein. The sample has a few hundred thousand distinct CDR3 sequences; about 16% are singletons. To note about this clonotype: Its specificity is not known.

The source of this sequence is a male donor with ankylosing spondylitis. The V call is TRBV18, the J call TRBJ2-1, with D perhaps matching TRBD2 (5 bases). Sequencing was done on a sample of blood, either unsorted or a sorted T cell fraction (not recorded which). The CDR3 sequence is CASSPPRVSYNEQFF. In DNA, the CDR3 is TGTGCCAGCTCACCACCGCGGGTCTCCTACAATGAGCAGTTCTTC.